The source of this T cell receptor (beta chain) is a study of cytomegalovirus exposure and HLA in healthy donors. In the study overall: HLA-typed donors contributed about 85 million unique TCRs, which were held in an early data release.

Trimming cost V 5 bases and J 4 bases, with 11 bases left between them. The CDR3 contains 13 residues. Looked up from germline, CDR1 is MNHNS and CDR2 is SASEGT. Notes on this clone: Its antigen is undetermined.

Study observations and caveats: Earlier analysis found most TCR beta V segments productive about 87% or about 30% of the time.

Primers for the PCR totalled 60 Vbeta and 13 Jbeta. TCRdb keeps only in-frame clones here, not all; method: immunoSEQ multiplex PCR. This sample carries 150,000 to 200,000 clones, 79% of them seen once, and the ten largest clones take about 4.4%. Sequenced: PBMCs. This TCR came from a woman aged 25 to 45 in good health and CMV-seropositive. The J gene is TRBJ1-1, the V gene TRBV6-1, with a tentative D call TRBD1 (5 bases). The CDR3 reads CASSRTGVTEAFF. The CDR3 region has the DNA TGTGCCAGCAGTAGGACGGGGGTCACTGAAGCTTTCTTT.